This entry lists 28 T cell receptor beta chains sequenced from one sample in a study of T cells in Graves' hyperthyroidism and ophthalmopathy. TCR beta CDR3 sequences were amplified from RNA transcripts. With the HTBI primer set, the TCR CDR3 went through a first round of RT-PCR. TCRdb reprocessed the multiplex PCR reads via MiXCR and lists one record per CDR3 protein. The sample contains some 800,000 distinct CDR3 sequences, 35% to 45% of which appear only once. The sequencing input was blood. These receptor sequences come from a man between 18 and 29 years old with Graves' hyperthyroidism.

This clonotype was observed many times. The chain carries TRBV15 and TRBJ1-1; D gene unclear. This CDR3 is built from 16 residues. Trimming shortened V by 1 base and J by 2 bases, and 14 bases separated the two germline ends. Germline-derived CDR1 and CDR2 are LNHNV and YYDKDF (reference sequence). CDR3 sequence (DNA): TGTGCCACCAGCAGAGGAAGTTTTGGCAGTAACACTGAAGCTTTCTTT. Its translation is CATSRGSFGSNTEAFF.

This chain connects TRBV2 to TRBJ1-6, with no clear D. The CDR3 length is 14 residues. In germline, CDR1 is SNHLY, CDR2 FYNNEI. Trimming took 7 bases from V and 4 from J, leaving 11 bases between them. The CDR3 reads CASIMGGYNSPLHF. The CDR3 region has the DNA TGTGCCAGCATTATGGGCGGGTATAATTCACCCCTCCACTTT.

Of note for this clonotype: A clone one base away is much larger, so this may be a read error. The V call is TRBV15, the J call TRBJ2-2, with unresolved D. This CDR3 has 15 residues. The germline V gene encodes CDR1 LNHNV and CDR2 YYDKDF (reference sequence). The CDR3 bases are TGTGCCGCCAGCAGAGGCCTTGTTGGGGCCGGGGAGCTGTTTTTT. This encodes CAASRGLVGAGELFF. The full variable domain, its missing parts supplied by reference TRBV15 and TRBJ2-2, is DAMVIQNPRYQVTQFGKPVTLSCSQTLNHNVMYWYQQKSSQAPKLLFHYYDKDFNNEADTPDNFQSRRPNTSFCFLDIRSPGLGDTAMYLCAASRGLVGAGELFFGEGSRLTVL.

This clonotype occurred many times. The chain couples TRBV29-1 to TRBJ2-5; 12 bases are a match to TRBD2. The CDR3 is 13 amino acids. Germline V gene sequence: CDR1 SQVTM, CDR2 ANQGSEA. J lost 5 bases, V lost 8 bases, and 6 bases had no gene match. CDR3 DNA sequence: TGCAGCCTAGCGGGAGGGCCGAAGGAGACCCAGTACTTC. Translated, it gives CSLAGGPKETQYF.

This clonotype appeared a few times. J is TRBJ1-1 and V is TRBV5-1; D may be TRBD1 (6 bases). The germline V gene encodes CDR1 SGHRS and CDR2 YFSETQ. Trimming left V 5 bases short and J 11 bases short, with 19 bases between. This CDR3 has 13 residues. CDR3: CASSKGGESHAFF. CDR3 nucleotide sequence: TGCGCCAGCAGTAAGGGGGGGGAATCGCATGCTTTCTTT.

This clonotype was observed at least ten times. J is TRBJ2-5 and V is TRBV29-1; no definite D call. This CDR3 spans 11 amino acids. Germline V gene sequence: CDR1 SQVTM, CDR2 ANQGSEA. Between the trimmed V and J ends, which lost 4 bases and 4 bases, there was a span of 7 bases. Written as DNA, the CDR3 is TGCAGCGTTGGTATTCTAGAGACCCAGTACTTC. Its translation: CSVGILETQYF.

This clonotype was seen at least ten times. The V call is TRBV2, the J call TRBJ1-5; D possibly corresponds to TRBD1 (6 bases). Trimming shortened V by 6 bases and J by 4 bases, and 7 bases separated the two germline ends. There are 12 residues in the CDR3. Germline values: CDR1 SNHLY, CDR2 FYNNEI. CDR3 loop: CASRGANQPQHF. CDR3 nucleotides: TGTGCCAGCAGGGGGGCAAATCAGCCCCAGCATTTT.

This clonotype appeared a few times. This chain uses TRBV6-5 with TRBJ2-7; no firm D call. CDR3 length equals 15 residues. The germline V gene encodes CDR1 MNHEY and CDR2 SVGAGI. The V end lost 5 bases, the J end lost 1 base, and 15 bases lay between the germline ends. CDR3 in DNA: TGTGCCAGCAGTGAGAACCGTAGGGCTTCCTACGAGCAGTACTTC. It is translated as CASSENRRASYEQYF.

The chain is built from TRBV11-2 and TRBJ1-2; possible D gene TRBD1, 5 bases. The germline CDR1 and CDR2 sequences are SGHAT and FQNNGV. The CDR3 sequence is 16 residues long. The V end lost 5 bases, the J end lost 6 bases, and 22 bases lay between the germline ends. This CDR3 reads CASSLLARARRHGYTF. The CDR3 bases are TGTGCCAGCAGCCTCCTAGCCAGGGCCAGAAGACATGGCTACACCTTC.

Note on this clonotype: Germline is not matched at one junction end, which may reflect a read error. The rearrangement links TRBV7-7 to TRBJ2-2; the match to TRBD2 covers 9 bases. The V gene's germline CDR1 is SSHAT and CDR2 FNYEAQ (reference sequence). This CDR3 is built from 16 residues. CDR3 loop: CASSLSSSGVAGELFF. CDR3 bases: TGTGCTAGCAGCTTAAGTTCTAGCGGGGTCGCCGGGGAGCTGTTTTTT.

In this sample, this clonotype turned up a few times. This may stem from a read error, because a much larger clone lies one nucleotide away. In DNA form, the CDR3 reads TGCAGCGTTGGCGGGGGAGGAAACACCATATATTTT. Its protein product is CSVGGGGNTIYF. The rearrangement links TRBV29-1 to TRBJ1-3, with D possibly TRBD1 on 5 matching bases. V lost 4 bases to trimming and J lost 4 bases, with 8 bases between them. This CDR3 has 12 amino acids. Germline V gives CDR1 SQVTM, CDR2 ANQGSEA.

The rearrangement joins TRBV10-3 to TRBJ2-5, with D perhaps TRBD1 or TRBD2 (5 bases each). This CDR3 comprises 13 residues. The ends were cut back, 4 bases at V and 9 bases at J, with 15 bases in the middle. Germline V gene lookup returns CDR1 ENHRY and CDR2 SYGVKD. The CDR3 bases are TGTGCCATCAGTGGAGGGGAAGCTCAGCCCCAGTACTTC. Residues: CAISGGEAQPQYF.

The J gene is TRBJ1-1, the V gene TRBV5-1; D ambiguous. The length of the CDR3 is 15 residues. With 0 bases removed from V and 4 bases from J, the gap between germline ends came to 13 bases. Germline V CDR1 and CDR2: SGHRS, YFSETQ. The CDR3 reads CASSLAARRSTEAFF. The CDR3 coding sequence is TGCGCCAGCAGCTTGGCTGCAAGAAGGAGCACTGAAGCTTTCTTT.

This chain joins TRBV7-6 and TRBJ2-7; TRBD2 agrees at 12 bases. The CDR3 is 16 amino acids. J gave up 4 bases and V 6 bases, and 10 bases lay outside the gene matches. Germline lookup yields CDR1 SGHVS and CDR2 FNYEAQ. The DNA of the CDR3 is TGTGCCAGCAGTTCCGAAAGACTAGCGGGAGTATACGAGCAGTACTTC. Encoded protein: CASSSERLAGVYEQYF.

The chain joins TRBV7-9 to TRBJ2-2, with D possibly matching TRBD2 (5 bases). CDR3 length equals 17 residues. The V end lost 6 bases, the J end lost 1 base, and 18 bases lay between the germline ends. Germline CDR1 is SEHNR and CDR2 is FQNEAQ (reference sequence). The CDR3 here is CASRQTVTRQNTGELFF. DNA for the CDR3: TGTGCCAGCAGACAAACTGTCACTAGACAGAACACCGGGGAGCTGTTTTTT. Full variable domain (remainder filled in from reference TRBV7-9 and TRBJ2-2): DTGVSQNPRHKITKRGQNVTFRCDPISEHNRLYWYRQTLGQGPEFLTYFQNEAQLEKSRLLSDRFSAERPKGSFSTLEIQRTEQGDSAMYLCASRQTVTRQNTGELFFGEGSRLTVL.

This clonotype was detected only a few times. V is TRBV6-6 and J is TRBJ1-6; D remains ambiguous. V was clipped by 10 bases and J by 8 bases, with 21 bases between them. Germline V gives CDR1 MNHNY, CDR2 SVGAGI (reference sequence). The CDR3 is 15 amino acids. The DNA for the CDR3 is TGTGCCACGCCAGCGAGCGCGTGGGCCGATTCACCCCTCCACTTT. It specifies CATPASAWADSPLHF.

This clonotype has a count of ten or more. Here the CDR3 DNA reads TGTGCCACGAGTTACGGGGGGGCTGAAGCTTTCTTT. Protein product: CATSYGGAEAFF. The rearrangement uses TRBV24-1 and TRBJ1-1; the D gene is possibly TRBD1 (5 bases). This CDR3 is built from 12 residues. V lost 10 bases and J 6 bases, leaving 14 bases between the germline ends. Germline assignment: CDR1 KGHDR and CDR2 SFDVKD.

This clonotype was recorded a few times. This chain links TRBV7-3 with TRBJ2-5; TRBD2 matches 11 bases. The CDR3 is made up of 15 amino acids. Germline loops: CDR1 SGHTA, CDR2 FQGTGA. V gave up 2 bases and J gave up 3 bases; unmatched junction bases: 2. This CDR3 reads CASSLLTSGEETQYF. CDR3 in DNA: TGTGCCAGCAGCTTATTGACTAGCGGGGAAGAGACCCAGTACTTC.

A word on this clonotype: At one of its ends the junction is not consistent with the germline gene, which may arise from a read error. The rearrangement links TRBV7-8 to TRBJ1-1; D gene uncertain. There are 14 residues in the CDR3. Germline V CDR1 and CDR2: SGHVS, FQNEAQ. CDR3 in amino acids: CASSVTSQDTEAFF. The DNA for the CDR3 is TGCGCCAGCAGCGTTACCTCGCAGGACACTGAAGCTTTCTTT.

In its sample, this clonotype was seen many times. The chain carries TRBV29-1 and TRBJ2-5; 7 bases are shared with TRBD1. This CDR3 contains 14 residues. Trimming removed 5 bases from V and 5 bases from J; junction bases left unmatched: 11. Germline CDR1 SQVTM, CDR2 ANQGSEA. This CDR3 reads CSVFFTTGSETQYF. CDR3 bases: TGCAGCGTTTTCTTTACGACAGGGAGCGAGACCCAGTACTTC.

This clonotype was observed at least ten times. V usage is TRBV7-9 and J usage is TRBJ2-7, with unresolved D. Trimming shortened V by 4 bases and J by 4 bases, and 17 bases separated the two germline ends. The CDR3 is made up of 15 amino acids. From germline, CDR1 is SEHNR and CDR2 FQNEAQ (reference sequence). Here the CDR3 reads CASSSRTASDYEQYF. CDR3 DNA sequence: TGTGCCAGCAGCTCGAGAACGGCCTCTGATTACGAGCAGTACTTC.

This clonotype was seen repeatedly, ten times or more. This chain joins TRBV15 and TRBJ2-2; 7 bases agree with TRBD1. There are 14 residues in the CDR3. V was pared by 3 bases and J by 8 bases, with 6 bases of the junction left unmatched. Germline CDR1 reads LNHNV; CDR2 reads YYDKDF (reference sequence). The CDR3 protein is CATSSSRGWGELFF. As DNA, the CDR3 is TGTGCCACCAGCAGCAGCAGGGGGTGGGGGGAGCTGTTTTTT.

Note on this clonotype: The CDR3 ends on some other residue instead of the conserved phenylalanine or tryptophan, so this is likely a read error. This sequence joins TRBV2 and TRBJ1-5; D may be TRBD1 (6 bases). The CDR3 sequence is 13 residues long. Between the trimmed V and J ends, which lost 6 bases and 7 bases, there was a span of 13 bases. From germline, CDR1 is SNHLY and CDR2 FYNNEI. For the CDR3, the DNA is TGTGCCAGCAGCCCCGGGGGCGGGCAGCCCCAGCATCTT. Encoded protein: CASSPGGGQPQHL.

This clonotype appeared a few times. The chain couples TRBV3-1 to TRBJ1-2, with unresolved D. Germline-derived CDR1 and CDR2 are LGHDT and YNNKEL (reference sequence). The CDR3 contains 13 residues. Trimming took off 0 bases at V and 4 bases at J, with 6 bases between the two ends. CDR3 residues: CASSQDRPYGYTF. In DNA, the CDR3 is TGTGCCAGCAGCCAAGACAGACCCTATGGCTACACCTTC. Full variable domain (remainder filled in from reference TRBV3-1 and TRBJ1-2): DTAVSQTPKYLVTQMGNDKSIKCEQNLGHDTMYWYKQDSKKFLKIMFSYNNKELIINETVPNRFSPKSPDKAHLNLHINSLELGDSAVYFCASSQDRPYGYTFGSGTRLTVV.

The rearrangement joins TRBV29-1 to TRBJ1-2, with 9 bases aligning to TRBD1. Germline V gene data show CDR1 as SQVTM and CDR2 as ANQGSEA. The V segment lost 7 bases and the J segment 6 bases; nucleotides outside the gene matches: 9. This CDR3 has 13 amino acids. The CDR3 spells CSATPGQGDGYTF. In nucleotides, the CDR3 is TGCAGCGCGACTCCGGGACAGGGTGATGGCTACACCTTC.

This clonotype was observed at least ten times. J is TRBJ1-1 and V is TRBV19, with D hard to call. Trimming took 5 bases from V and 6 from J, leaving 13 bases between them. Germline CDR1 reads LNHDA; CDR2 reads SQIVND (reference sequence). The CDR3 covers 13 residues. The chain's CDR3 is CASSFGGGPEAFF. CDR3 DNA sequence: TGTGCCAGTAGTTTTGGCGGTGGGCCTGAAGCTTTCTTT. Complete variable domain (other parts from reference TRBV19 and TRBJ1-1): DGGITQSPKYLFRKEGQNVTLSCEQNLNHDAMYWYRQDPGQGLRLIYYSQIVNDFQKGDIAEGYSVSREKKESFPLTVTSAQKNPTAFYLCASSFGGGPEAFFGQGTRLTVV.

In this sample, this clonotype turned up a few times. The chain is built from TRBV12-3 or TRBV12-4 and TRBJ1-2, with a possible D match to TRBD1 (5 bases). The ends were cut back, 7 bases at V and 8 bases at J, with 17 bases in the middle. This CDR3 is 13 amino acids long. The CDR3 nucleotides are TGTGCCAGCACCGTAACAGGCTTTCGCGGCTACACCTTC. Translated, it gives CASTVTGFRGYTF.

The rearrangement joins TRBV9 to TRBJ2-2; D perhaps matches TRBD2 (5 bases). Germline loops: CDR1 SGDLS, CDR2 YYNGEE. This CDR3 region has 13 residues. Trimming cost V 0 bases and J 7 bases, with 7 bases left between them. CDR3 amino acids: CASSVVGVGELFF. The CDR3 nucleotides are TGTGCCAGCAGCGTAGTGGGAGTCGGGGAGCTGTTTTTT.